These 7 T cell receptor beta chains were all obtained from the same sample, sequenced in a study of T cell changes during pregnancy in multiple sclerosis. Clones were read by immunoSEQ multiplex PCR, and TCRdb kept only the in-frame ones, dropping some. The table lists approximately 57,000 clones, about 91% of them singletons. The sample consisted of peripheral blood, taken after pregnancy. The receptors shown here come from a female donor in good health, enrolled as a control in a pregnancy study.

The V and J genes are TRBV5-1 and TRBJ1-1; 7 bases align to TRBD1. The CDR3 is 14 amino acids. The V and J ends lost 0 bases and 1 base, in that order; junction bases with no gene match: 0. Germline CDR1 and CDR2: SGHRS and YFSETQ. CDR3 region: CASSLGTGNTEAFF. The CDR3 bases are TGCGCCAGCAGCTTGGGGACAGGGAACACTGAAGCTTTCTTT.

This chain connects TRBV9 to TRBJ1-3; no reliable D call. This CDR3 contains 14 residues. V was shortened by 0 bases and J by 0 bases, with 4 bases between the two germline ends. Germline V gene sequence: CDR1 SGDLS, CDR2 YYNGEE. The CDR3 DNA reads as TGTGCCAGCAGCGTAGGGGCCTCTGGAAACACCATATATTTT. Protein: CASSVGASGNTIYF.

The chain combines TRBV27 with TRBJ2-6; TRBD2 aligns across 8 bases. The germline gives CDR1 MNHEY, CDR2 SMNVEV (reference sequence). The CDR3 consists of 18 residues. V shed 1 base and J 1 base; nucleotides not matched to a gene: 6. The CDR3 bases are TGTGCCAGCAGTTTATGGCGGGGGGCGGGGTCTGGGGCCAACGTCCTGACTTTC. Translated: CASSLWRGAGSGANVLTF.

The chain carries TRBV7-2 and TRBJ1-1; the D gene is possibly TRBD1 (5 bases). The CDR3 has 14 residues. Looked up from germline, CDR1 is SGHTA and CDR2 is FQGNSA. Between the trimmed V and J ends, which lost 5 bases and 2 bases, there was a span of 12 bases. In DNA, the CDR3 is TGTGCCAGCAGCCAACAGGCGGTTAACACTGAAGCTTTCTTT. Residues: CASSQQAVNTEAFF.

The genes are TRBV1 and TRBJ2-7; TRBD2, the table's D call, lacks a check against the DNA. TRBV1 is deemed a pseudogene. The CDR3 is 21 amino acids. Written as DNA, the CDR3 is TGCACCAGCAGCCCGATAAGCCCTCAAGATCGTCTAGCGGGAGACCCCTACGAGCAGTACTTC. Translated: CTSSPISPQDRLAGDPYEQYF.

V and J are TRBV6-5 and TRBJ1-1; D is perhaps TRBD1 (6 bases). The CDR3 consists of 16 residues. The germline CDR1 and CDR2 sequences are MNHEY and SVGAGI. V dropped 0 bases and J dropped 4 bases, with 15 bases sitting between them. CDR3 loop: CASSYSVQGPATEAFF. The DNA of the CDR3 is TGTGCCAGCAGTTACTCCGTACAGGGCCCGGCCACTGAAGCTTTCTTT.

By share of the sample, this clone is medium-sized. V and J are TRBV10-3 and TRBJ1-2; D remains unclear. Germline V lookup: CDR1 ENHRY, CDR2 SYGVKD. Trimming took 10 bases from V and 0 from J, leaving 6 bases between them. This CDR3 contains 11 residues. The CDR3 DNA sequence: TGTGCCACCCAGGCTAACTATGGCTACACCTTC. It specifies CATQANYGYTF.